This T cell receptor (beta chain) was recorded in a study of cytomegalovirus exposure and HLA in healthy donors. Study observations and caveats: Researchers reported that a few CMV-associated chains were confirmed in vitro as CMV antigen-specific. It was found in a later analysis that first-cohort TCR clusters tended to co-occur in the 100 to 150 validation repertoires.

Assay used: immunoSEQ multiplex PCR; TCRdb lists only in-frame clones, some missing. Among 90,000 to 150,000 clones listed, over 75% were seen once. Trimming cost V 1 base and J 0 bases, with 13 bases left between them. CDR1 WNHNN and CDR2 SYGVQD come from the germline V gene (reference sequence). The CDR3 runs 17 residues. Turning to this clone: Its antigen is unknown.

The sequence was obtained from a woman in her late teens or twenties in good health and CMV-seropositive. Sequencing used PBMCs. The chain is built from TRBV10-1 and TRBJ1-3; D gene unclear. The CDR3 DNA reads as TGCGCCAGCAGTGAGTGGGTGGATCCTAGCTCTGGAAACACCATATATTTT. Its protein product is CASSEWVDPSSGNTIYF.